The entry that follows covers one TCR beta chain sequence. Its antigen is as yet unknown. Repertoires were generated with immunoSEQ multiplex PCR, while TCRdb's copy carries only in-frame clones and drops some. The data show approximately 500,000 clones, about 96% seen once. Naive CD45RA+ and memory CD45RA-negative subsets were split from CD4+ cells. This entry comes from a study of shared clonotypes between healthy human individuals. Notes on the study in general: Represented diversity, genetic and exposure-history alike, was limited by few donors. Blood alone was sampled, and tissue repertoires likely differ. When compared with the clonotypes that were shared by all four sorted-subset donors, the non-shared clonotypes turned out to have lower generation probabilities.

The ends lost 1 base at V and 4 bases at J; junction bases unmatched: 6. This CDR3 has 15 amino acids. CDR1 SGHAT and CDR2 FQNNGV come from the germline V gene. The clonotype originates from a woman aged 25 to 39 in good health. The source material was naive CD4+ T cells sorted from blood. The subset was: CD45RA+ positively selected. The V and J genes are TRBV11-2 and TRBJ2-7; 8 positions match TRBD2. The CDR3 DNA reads TGTGCCAGCAGCTTAGGGCCGGGACTAGAATACGAGCAGTACTTC. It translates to CASSLGPGLEYEQYF.